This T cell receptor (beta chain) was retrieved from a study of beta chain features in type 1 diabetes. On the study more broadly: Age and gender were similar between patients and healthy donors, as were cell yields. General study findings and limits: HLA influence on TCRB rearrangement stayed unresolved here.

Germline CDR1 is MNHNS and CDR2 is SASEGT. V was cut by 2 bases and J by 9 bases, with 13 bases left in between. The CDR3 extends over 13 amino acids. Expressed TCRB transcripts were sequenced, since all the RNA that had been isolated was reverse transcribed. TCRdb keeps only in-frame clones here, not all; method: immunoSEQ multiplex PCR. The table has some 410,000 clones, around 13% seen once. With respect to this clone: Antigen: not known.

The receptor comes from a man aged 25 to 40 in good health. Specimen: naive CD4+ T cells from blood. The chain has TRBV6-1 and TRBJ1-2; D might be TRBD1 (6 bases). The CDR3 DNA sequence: TGTGCCAGCAGTGAACAATACAGGGCAAGCTACACCTTC. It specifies CASSEQYRASYTF.